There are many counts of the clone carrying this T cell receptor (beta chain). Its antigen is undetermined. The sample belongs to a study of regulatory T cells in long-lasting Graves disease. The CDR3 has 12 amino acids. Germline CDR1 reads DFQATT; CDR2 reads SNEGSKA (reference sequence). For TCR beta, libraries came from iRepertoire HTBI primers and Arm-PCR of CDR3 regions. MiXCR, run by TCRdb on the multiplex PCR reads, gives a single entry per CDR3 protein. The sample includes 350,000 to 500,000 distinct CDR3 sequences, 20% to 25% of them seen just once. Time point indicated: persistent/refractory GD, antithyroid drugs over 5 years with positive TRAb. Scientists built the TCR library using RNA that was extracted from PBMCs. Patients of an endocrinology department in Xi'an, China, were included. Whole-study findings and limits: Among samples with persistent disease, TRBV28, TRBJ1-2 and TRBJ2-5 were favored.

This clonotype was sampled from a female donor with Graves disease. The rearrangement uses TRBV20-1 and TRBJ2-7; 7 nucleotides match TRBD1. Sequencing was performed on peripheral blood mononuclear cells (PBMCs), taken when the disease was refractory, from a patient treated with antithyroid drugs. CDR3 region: CVGDSPSYEQYF. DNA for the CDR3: TGCGTGGGGGACAGTCCGTCCTACGAGCAGTACTTC.